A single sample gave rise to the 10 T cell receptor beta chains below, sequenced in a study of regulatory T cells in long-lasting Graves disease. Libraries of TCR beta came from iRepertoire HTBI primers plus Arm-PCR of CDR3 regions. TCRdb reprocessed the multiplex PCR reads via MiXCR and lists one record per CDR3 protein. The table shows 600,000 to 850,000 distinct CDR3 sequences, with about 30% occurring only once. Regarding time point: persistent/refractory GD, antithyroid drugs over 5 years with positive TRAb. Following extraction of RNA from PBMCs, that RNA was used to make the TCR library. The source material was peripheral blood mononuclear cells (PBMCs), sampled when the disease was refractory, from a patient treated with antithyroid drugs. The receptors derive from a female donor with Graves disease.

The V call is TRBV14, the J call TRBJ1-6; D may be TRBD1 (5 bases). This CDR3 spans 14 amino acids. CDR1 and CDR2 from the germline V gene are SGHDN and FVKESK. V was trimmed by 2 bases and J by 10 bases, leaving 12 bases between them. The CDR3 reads CASSQLRGNSPLHF. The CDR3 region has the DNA TGTGCCAGCAGCCAACTGAGGGGAAACTCACCCCTCCACTTT.

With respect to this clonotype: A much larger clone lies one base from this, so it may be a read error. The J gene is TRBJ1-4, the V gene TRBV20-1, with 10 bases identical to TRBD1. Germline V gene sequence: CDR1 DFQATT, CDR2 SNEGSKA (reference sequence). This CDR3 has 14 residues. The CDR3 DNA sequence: TGCAGTGCATGGCCCGGGACAGGGGATGAAGAACTGTTTTTT. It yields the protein CSAWPGTGDEELFF.

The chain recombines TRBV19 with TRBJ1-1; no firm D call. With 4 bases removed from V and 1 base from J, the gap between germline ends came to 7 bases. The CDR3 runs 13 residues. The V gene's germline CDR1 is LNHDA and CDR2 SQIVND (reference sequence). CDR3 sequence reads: CASSTDANTEAFF. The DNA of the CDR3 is TGTGCCAGTAGTACAGACGCGAACACTGAAGCTTTCTTT.

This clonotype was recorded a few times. The DNA for the CDR3 is TGTGCCAGTAGTACCGACACAGGGGGGAATGGCTACACCTTC. Its protein is CASSTDTGGNGYTF. The chain employs TRBV19 and TRBJ1-2, with 8 bases identical to TRBD1. This CDR3 contains 14 residues. Germline CDR1 reads LNHDA; CDR2 reads SQIVND (reference sequence). V gave up 4 bases and J gave up 6 bases; unmatched junction bases: 7.

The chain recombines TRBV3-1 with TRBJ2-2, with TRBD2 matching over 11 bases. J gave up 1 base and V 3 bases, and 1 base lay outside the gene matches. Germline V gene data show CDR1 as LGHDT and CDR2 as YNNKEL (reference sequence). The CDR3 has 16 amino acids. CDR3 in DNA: TGTGCCAGCAGCCAGGGACTAGCGGTGAACACCGGGGAGCTGTTTTTT. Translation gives CASSQGLAVNTGELFF.

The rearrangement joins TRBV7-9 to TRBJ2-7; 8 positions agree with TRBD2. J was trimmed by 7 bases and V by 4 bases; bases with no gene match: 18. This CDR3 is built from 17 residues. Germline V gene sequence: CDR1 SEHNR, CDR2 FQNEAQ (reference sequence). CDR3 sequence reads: CASSSPRRSTSGREQYF. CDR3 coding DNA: TGTGCCAGCAGCTCTCCCCGGCGGAGCACTAGCGGTAGGGAGCAGTACTTC.

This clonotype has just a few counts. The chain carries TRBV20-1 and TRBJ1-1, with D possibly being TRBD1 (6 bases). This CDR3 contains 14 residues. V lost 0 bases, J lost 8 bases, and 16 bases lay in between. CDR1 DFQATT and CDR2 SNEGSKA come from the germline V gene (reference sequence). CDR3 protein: CSARETPVQGEAFF. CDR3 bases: TGCAGTGCTAGAGAAACCCCTGTTCAGGGGGAAGCTTTCTTT.

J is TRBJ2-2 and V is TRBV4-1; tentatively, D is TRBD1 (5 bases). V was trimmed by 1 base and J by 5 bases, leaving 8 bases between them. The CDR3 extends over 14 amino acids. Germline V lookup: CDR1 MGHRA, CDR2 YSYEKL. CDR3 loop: CASSQAQGTGELFF. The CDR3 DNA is TGCGCCAGCAGCCAAGCCCAGGGTACCGGGGAGCTGTTTTTT.

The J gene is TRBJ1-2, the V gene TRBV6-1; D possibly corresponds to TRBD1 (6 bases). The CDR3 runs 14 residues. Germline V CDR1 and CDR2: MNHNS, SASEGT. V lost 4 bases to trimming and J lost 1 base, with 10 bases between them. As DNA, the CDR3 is TGTGCCAGCAGTGCCACAGGGCTTAACTATGGCTACACCTTC. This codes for CASSATGLNYGYTF.

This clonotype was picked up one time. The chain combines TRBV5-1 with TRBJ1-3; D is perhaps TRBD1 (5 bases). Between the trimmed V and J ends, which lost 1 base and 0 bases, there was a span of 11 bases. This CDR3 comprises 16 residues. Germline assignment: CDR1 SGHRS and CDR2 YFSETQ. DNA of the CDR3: TGCGCCAGCAGCTTGCAGGGTCCGGGCTCTGGAAACACCATATATTTT. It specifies CASSLQGPGSGNTIYF.